This entry lists 31 T cell receptor beta chains sequenced from one sample in a study of beta chain features in type 1 diabetes. The whole isolated RNA underwent reverse transcription, so sequencing captured expressed TCRB transcripts. Only in-frame clones appear in the TCRdb table, and some are missing; sequencing was by immunoSEQ multiplex PCR. Seen here are around 280,000 clones, 8% observed once, and the top ten hold over 0.8%. Sequencing was done on a sample of central memory CD4+ T cells from blood. The receptors were gathered from a woman younger than 35 in good health.

This clone was seen a handful of times. Other DNA sequences of this sample code for an identical CDR3. The chain is built from TRBV29-1 and TRBJ2-3; 10 nucleotides agree with TRBD2. The CDR3 is 14 amino acids. Germline V gives CDR1 SQVTM, CDR2 ANQGSEA. Trimming took 6 bases from V and 2 from J; bases not matched to a gene: 5. CDR3 in DNA: TGCAGCGTCCCCACTAGCGGGACCACAGATACGCAGTATTTT. Translated: CSVPTSGTTDTQYF.

The V call is TRBV7-6, the J call TRBJ1-4; D gene ambiguous. Trimming removed 5 bases at V and 8 bases at J, with 6 bases between. This CDR3 region has 11 residues. CDR1 and CDR2 (germline): SGHVS, FNYEAQ. CDR3 amino acids: CASSPGEKLFF. CDR3 nucleotides: TGTGCCAGCAGCCCTGGAGAAAAACTGTTTTTT.

The genes are TRBV19 and TRBJ1-3, with 7 bases that match TRBD1. The CDR3 has 12 residues. Germline CDR1 reads LNHDA; CDR2 reads SQIVND (reference sequence). V shed 10 bases and J 4 bases; nucleotides not matched to a gene: 4. In nucleotides, the CDR3 is TGTGCCACCCGGGACAGCGGAAACACCATATATTTT. It encodes CATRDSGNTIYF.

In this sample, this clone turned up many times. J is TRBJ2-7 and V is TRBV5-1; TRBD1 matches at 8 bases. CDR1 is SGHRS and CDR2 is YFSETQ in the germline V gene. With V trimmed by 0 bases and J by 6 bases, 5 bases remained unmatched. The CDR3 sequence is 14 residues long. The CDR3: CASSLAGGVGEQYV. The CDR3 coding sequence is TGCGCCAGCAGCTTGGCAGGGGGCGTCGGCGAGCAGTACGTC.

The genes are TRBV7-2 and TRBJ2-1; 8 positions agree with TRBD2. V shed 1 base, J shed 7 bases, and the junction held 3 bases outside the gene matches. Germline V CDR1 and CDR2: SGHTA, FQGNSA. This CDR3 has 14 residues. In DNA form, the CDR3 reads TGTGCCAGCAGCTTAGGACTAGCGAGTAATGAGCAGTTCTTC. Translating gives CASSLGLASNEQFF.

The rearrangement joins TRBV9 to TRBJ1-6, with no clear D. Trimming removed 0 bases at V and 7 bases at J, with 8 bases between. The CDR3 extends over 14 amino acids. Germline-derived CDR1 and CDR2 are SGDLS and YYNGEE. The CDR3 loop is CASSVEHLNSPLHF. The CDR3 nucleotides read TGTGCCAGCAGCGTAGAACACTTAAATTCACCCCTCCACTTT. The full variable domain, with the rest looked up from reference TRBV9 and TRBJ1-6, is DSGVTQTPKHLITATGQRVTLRCSPRSGDLSVYWYQQSLDQGLQFLIQYYNGEERAKGNILERFSAQQFPDLHSELNLSSLELGDSALYFCASSVEHLNSPLHFGNGTRLTVT.

This chain uses TRBV25-1 with TRBJ1-2, with a possible D match to TRBD1 (5 bases). Germline values: CDR1 MGHDK, CDR2 SYGVNS. The CDR3 runs 16 residues. V was shortened by 0 bases and J by 6 bases, with 17 bases between the two germline ends. The CDR3 nucleotides are TGTGCCAGCAGTGAATATCGGGGAGGGGCCCTCGATGGCTACACCTTC. Its translation: CASSEYRGGALDGYTF.

This chain connects TRBV19 to TRBJ2-1; TRBD2 matches at 10 bases. The V segment lost 4 bases and the J segment 8 bases; nucleotides outside the gene matches: 5. The CDR3 consists of 14 residues. Germline V gene data show CDR1 as LNHDA and CDR2 as SQIVND (reference sequence). CDR3 nucleotide sequence: TGTGCCAGTAGTAAGGCTAGCGGGAGCCATGAGCAGTTCTTC. Protein product: CASSKASGSHEQFF.

This clone is a singleton in its sample. The rearrangement uses TRBV6-6 and TRBJ2-5; D unresolved. This CDR3 contains 13 residues. Looked up from germline, CDR1 is MNHNY and CDR2 is SVGAGI (reference sequence). The V gene lost 0 bases and the J gene lost 4 bases, with 6 bases spanning the gap. For the CDR3, the DNA is TGTGCCAGCAGTTACTCCTGGGGAGAGACCCAGTACTTC. It yields the protein CASSYSWGETQYF.

With regard to this clone: The same CDR3 arises from other DNA sequences in this sample as well. This rearrangement joins TRBV7-9 to TRBJ2-1; 10 bases fit TRBD2. The CDR3 covers 15 residues. Losses at the gene ends were 1 base for V and 7 bases for J; bases not matched to a gene: 4. CDR1 SEHNR and CDR2 FQNEAQ come from the germline V gene (reference sequence). The CDR3 spells CASSLVLAGVNEQFF. The DNA for the CDR3 is TGTGCCAGCAGCTTAGTTCTAGCGGGAGTAAATGAGCAGTTCTTC.

This clone was detected only a few times. CDR3 sequence reads: CAISLGQGAVNGYTF. As DNA, the CDR3 is TGTGCCATCAGCCTGGGACAGGGGGCGGTAAATGGCTACACCTTC. The chain employs TRBV10-3 and TRBJ1-2, with TRBD1 matching over 12 bases. CDR3 size: 15 residues. Germline V gene lookup returns CDR1 ENHRY and CDR2 SYGVKD. Unmatched junction bases numbered 8, after V lost 6 bases and J lost 6 bases.

This clone was recorded a few times. This chain connects TRBV11-2 to TRBJ1-5, with D possibly TRBD1 on 5 matching bases. V was pared by 4 bases and J by 0 bases, with 10 bases between. This CDR3 is 15 amino acids long. CDR1 SGHAT and CDR2 FQNNGV come from the germline V gene. The DNA for the CDR3 is TGTGCCAGCAGCTCCGGCGGGACTAGCAATCAGCCCCAGCATTTT. Residues: CASSSGGTSNQPQHF.

This clone showed up just a few times. The CDR3 end shows no conserved phenylalanine or tryptophan, and so a read error is likely. The DNA is left out, because the CDR3 cannot be placed on it with certainty; the CDR3 is given as TCRdb lists it. V usage is TRBV29-1 and J usage is TRBJ1-2; the DNA was not compared with TRBD1, the D call given in the table. Counting both end residues, the CDR3 totals 13 amino acids. CDR1 is SQVTM, CDR2 ANQGSEA, per germline. The CDR3 loop is CSVDSGAGPLFGD.

This clone was observed a handful of times. This sequence joins TRBV5-4 and TRBJ2-1; D uncertain. The CDR3 is made up of 14 amino acids. V gave up 2 bases and J gave up 0 bases, with 6 bases separating them. Germline CDR1 and CDR2: SGHNT and YYREEE (reference sequence). The CDR3: CASSFQSSYNEQFF. CDR3 in DNA: TGTGCCAGCAGCTTCCAAAGCTCCTACAATGAGCAGTTCTTC.

This clone was found a few times. The chain links TRBV7-2 to TRBJ1-2, with D perhaps TRBD1 (6 bases). The V gene's germline CDR1 is SGHTA and CDR2 FQGNSA. The ends were cut back, 3 bases at V and 6 bases at J, with 17 bases in the middle. The CDR3 is 15 amino acids. The CDR3 nucleotides read TGTGCCAGCAGCTTGGTATCTCAGGGGCTCCATGGCTACACCTTC. Translated, it gives CASSLVSQGLHGYTF.

CDR3 nucleotide sequence: TGCGCCAGCAGCCAAGTTGGGGGAGGGAAGATTAATGAAAAACTGTTTTTT. Translating gives CASSQVGGGKINEKLFF. The chain links TRBV4-1 to TRBJ1-4; D perhaps matches TRBD1 (5 bases). Germline CDR1 and CDR2: MGHRA and YSYEKL. Trimming removed 1 base at V and 4 bases at J, with 16 bases between. The CDR3 is made up of 17 amino acids.

This clone was seen a few times. The rearrangement links TRBV2 to TRBJ2-7; a weak D match, TRBD1 (5 bases). V was shortened by 5 bases and J by 6 bases, with 14 bases between the two germline ends. The CDR3 contains 13 residues. The V gene's germline CDR1 is SNHLY and CDR2 FYNNEI. CDR3 sequence reads: CASSRYQGSEQYV. The CDR3 nucleotides read TGTGCCAGCAGTCGCTATCAGGGTTCCGAGCAGTACGTC.

The V call is TRBV19, the J call TRBJ2-1, with TRBD2 matching 11 bases. Unmatched junction bases numbered 4, after V lost 4 bases and J lost 5 bases. CDR3 length: 15 amino acids. Germline V gives CDR1 LNHDA, CDR2 SQIVND (reference sequence). CDR3 DNA: TGTGCCAGTAGTACCATGACTAGCGGGAACAATGAGCAGTTCTTC. It specifies CASSTMTSGNNEQFF.

CDR3 DNA sequence: TGTGCCAGCAGCCATCCTGATGGGGAGCTGTTTTTT. Amino acid sequence: CASSHPDGELFF. The chain is built from TRBV7-9 and TRBJ2-2; D not certain. CDR1 is SEHNR, CDR2 FQNEAQ, per germline (reference sequence). The CDR3 is 12 amino acids. V was trimmed by 5 bases and J by 8 bases, leaving 9 bases between them.

The V and J genes are TRBV9 and TRBJ1-1, with D unresolved. Germline V gene data show CDR1 as SGDLS and CDR2 as YYNGEE. Trimming cost V 7 bases and J 1 base, with 14 bases left between them. The CDR3 contains 14 residues. The CDR3 reads CASVRRARNTEAFF. CDR3 nucleotides: TGTGCCAGCGTGAGGAGGGCGCGGAACACTGAAGCTTTCTTT.

The chain carries TRBV7-9 and TRBJ2-1; D is unclear. With 2 bases removed from V and 3 bases from J, the gap between germline ends came to 8 bases. CDR3 size: 14 residues. In germline, CDR1 is SEHNR, CDR2 FQNEAQ (reference sequence). The CDR3 is CASSLRADYNEQFF. The CDR3 nucleotides are TGTGCCAGCAGCTTACGAGCAGACTACAATGAGCAGTTCTTC.

This clone was picked up a small number of times. The genes are TRBV7-2 and TRBJ2-1; TRBD2 agrees at 10 bases. The V and J ends lost 5 bases and 6 bases, in that order; junction bases with no gene match: 7. Germline CDR1 and CDR2: SGHTA and FQGNSA. CDR3 length equals 15 residues. The CDR3 here is CASSRLAGTLNEQFF. CDR3 nucleotide sequence: TGTGCCAGCAGCAGACTAGCGGGTACACTCAATGAGCAGTTCTTC.

The sample holds a few counts of this clone. In nucleotides, the CDR3 is TGTGCCAGCAGCCAATATCTTGCCAGTACTGGAAACACCATATATTTT. As protein: CASSQYLASTGNTIYF. The V gene is TRBV16, the J gene TRBJ1-3; D not certain. V shed 1 base and J shed 2 bases, with 12 bases lying between them. CDR3 length: 16 amino acids. CDR1 and CDR2 (germline): KGHSY, FQNENV. Full variable domain (missing parts from reference TRBV16 and TRBJ1-3): GEEVAQTPKHLVRGEGQKAKLYCAPIKGHSYVFWYQQVLKNEFKFLISFQNENVFDETGMPKERFSAKCLPNSPCSLEIQATKLEDSAVYFCASSQYLASTGNTIYFGEGSWLTVV.

This rearrangement joins TRBV7-2 to TRBJ2-2; 8 nucleotides line up with TRBD1. Germline V gene data show CDR1 as SGHTA and CDR2 as FQGNSA. The CDR3 covers 16 residues. Germline trimming cut 5 bases from V and 6 bases from J; bases unmatched to any gene: 11. The CDR3 region is CASSLFGQGIAGELFF. CDR3 in DNA: TGTGCCAGCAGCCTATTCGGACAGGGTATAGCCGGGGAGCTGTTTTTT.

At least ten counts were recorded for this clone. This chain uses TRBV5-4 with TRBJ2-2, with D possibly TRBD1 on 5 matching bases. The CDR3 loop spans 14 amino acids. The germline gives CDR1 SGHNT, CDR2 YYREEE (reference sequence). Trimming removed 0 bases from V and 7 bases from J, with 10 bases in between. CDR3 amino acids: CASSLEQGFGELFF. The CDR3, as DNA: TGTGCCAGCAGCTTGGAGCAGGGTTTCGGGGAGCTGTTTTTT.

The V gene is TRBV27, the J gene TRBJ2-1; 8 bases line up with TRBD1. Looked up from germline, CDR1 is MNHEY and CDR2 is SMNVEV (reference sequence). CDR3 length: 14 residues. V shed 10 bases and J 1 base; nucleotides not matched to a gene: 6. The CDR3 region has the DNA TGTGCCACCCTAAGGACAGGGTCCTACAATGAGCAGTTCTTC. Translated, it gives CATLRTGSYNEQFF.

The chain employs TRBV7-3 and TRBJ2-3, with a weak D call TRBD2 (6 bases). Between the trimmed V and J ends, which lost 2 bases and 1 base, there was a span of 16 bases. The CDR3 runs 17 residues. The germline V gene encodes CDR1 SGHTA and CDR2 FQGTGA. This CDR3 reads CASSLGGTAYRTDTQYF. CDR3 DNA: TGTGCCAGCAGCTTAGGTGGGACTGCCTACCGCACAGATACGCAGTATTTT.

A few counts support this clone. This chain joins TRBV4-2 and TRBJ2-1, with D uncertain. From germline, CDR1 is LGHNA and CDR2 YNFKEQ. Trimming took off 2 bases at V and 3 bases at J, with 5 bases between the two ends. The CDR3 covers 13 residues. As DNA, the CDR3 is TGTGCCAGCAGCCAAAACCTCTACAATGAGCAGTTCTTC. Translation gives CASSQNLYNEQFF.

This clone was observed a handful of times. The chain couples TRBV9 to TRBJ2-5, with D possibly being TRBD1 or TRBD2 (5 bases each). The end of the DNA fits TRBJ2-7 better, so the J call may be wrong. Germline V lookup: CDR1 SGDLS, CDR2 YYNGEE. The CDR3 sequence is 14 residues long. The CDR3 sequence: CASSVGTPAHEQYF. CDR3 sequence (DNA): TGTGCCAGCAGCGTGGGGACCCCAGCCCACGAGCAGTACTTC.

CDR3 sequence reads: CASSRRRQIMNTEAFF. In nucleotides, the CDR3 is TGTGCCAGCAGCCGGCGCAGACAGATCATGAACACTGAAGCTTTCTTT. J is TRBJ1-1 and V is TRBV14, with a weak D call TRBD1 (5 bases). Germline values: CDR1 SGHDN, CDR2 FVKESK. Between the trimmed V and J ends, which lost 4 bases and 0 bases, there was a span of 15 bases. The CDR3 totals 16 residues. Using reference TRBV14 and TRBJ1-1 for the parts outside the CDR3, the full variable domain is EAGVTQFPSHSVIEKGQTVTLRCDPISGHDNLYWYRRVMGKEIKFLLHFVKESKQDESGMPNNRFLAERTGGTYSTLKVQPAELEDSGVYFCASSRRRQIMNTEAFFGQGTRLTVV.

V usage is TRBV30 and J usage is TRBJ2-3; 9 nucleotides align to TRBD1. From germline, CDR1 is GTSNPN and CDR2 SVGIG (reference sequence). Trimming took 1 base from V and 3 from J; bases not matched to a gene: 5. The CDR3 consists of 15 residues. As DNA, the CDR3 is TGTGCCTGGAGTGCCGGGACAGGGCGGACAGATACGCAGTATTTT. As protein: CAWSAGTGRTDTQYF.